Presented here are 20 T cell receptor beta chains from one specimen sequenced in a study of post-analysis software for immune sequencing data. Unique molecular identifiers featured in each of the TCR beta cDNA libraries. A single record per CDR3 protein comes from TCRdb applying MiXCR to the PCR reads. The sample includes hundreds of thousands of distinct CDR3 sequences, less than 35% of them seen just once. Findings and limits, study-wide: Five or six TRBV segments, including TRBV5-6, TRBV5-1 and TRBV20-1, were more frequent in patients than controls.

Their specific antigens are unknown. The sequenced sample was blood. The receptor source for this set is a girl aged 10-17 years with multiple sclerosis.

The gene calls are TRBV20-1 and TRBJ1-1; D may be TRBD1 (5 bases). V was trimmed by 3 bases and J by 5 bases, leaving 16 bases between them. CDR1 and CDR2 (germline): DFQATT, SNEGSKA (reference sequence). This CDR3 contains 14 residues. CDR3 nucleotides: TGCAGTGCTAGGTACGAGGGGTCCAATACTGAAGCTTTCTTT. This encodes CSARYEGSNTEAFF.

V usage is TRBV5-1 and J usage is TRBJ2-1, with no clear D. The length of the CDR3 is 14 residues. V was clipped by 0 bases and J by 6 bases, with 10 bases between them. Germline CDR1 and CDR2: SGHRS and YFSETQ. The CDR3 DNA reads TGCGCCAGCAGCTTGGTGTCCACCGGCAATGAGCAGTTCTTC. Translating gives CASSLVSTGNEQFF.

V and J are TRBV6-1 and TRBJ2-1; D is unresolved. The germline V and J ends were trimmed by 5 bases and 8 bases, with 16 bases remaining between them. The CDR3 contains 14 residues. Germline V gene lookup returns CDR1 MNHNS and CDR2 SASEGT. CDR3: CASSRPVGIDEQFF. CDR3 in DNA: TGTGCCAGCAGTCGCCCGGTGGGGATCGATGAGCAGTTCTTC.

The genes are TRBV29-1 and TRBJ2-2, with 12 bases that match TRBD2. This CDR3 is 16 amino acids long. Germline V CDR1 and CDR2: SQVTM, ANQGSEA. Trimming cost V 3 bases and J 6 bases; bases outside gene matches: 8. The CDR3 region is CSVEGLAGGLPGELFF. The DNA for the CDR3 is TGCAGCGTTGAGGGACTAGCGGGCGGACTACCCGGGGAGCTGTTTTTT.

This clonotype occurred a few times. The CDR3 DNA is TGTGCCAGCACCAGCGGACAGGAGGTTAACGAGCAGTACTTC. Translated: CASTSGQEVNEQYF. The chain has TRBV6-6 and TRBJ2-7; 7 bases line up with TRBD1. This CDR3 spans 14 amino acids. Germline CDR1 and CDR2: MNHNY and SVGAGI (reference sequence). V shed 7 bases and J 5 bases; nucleotides not matched to a gene: 11.

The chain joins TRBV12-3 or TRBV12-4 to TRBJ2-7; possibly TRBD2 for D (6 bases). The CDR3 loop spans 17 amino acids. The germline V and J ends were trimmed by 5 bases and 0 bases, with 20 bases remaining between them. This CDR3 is CASSPPSGLGSSYEQYF. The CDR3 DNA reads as TGTGCCAGCAGTCCGCCCTCGGGCCTCGGGAGCTCCTACGAGCAGTACTTC.

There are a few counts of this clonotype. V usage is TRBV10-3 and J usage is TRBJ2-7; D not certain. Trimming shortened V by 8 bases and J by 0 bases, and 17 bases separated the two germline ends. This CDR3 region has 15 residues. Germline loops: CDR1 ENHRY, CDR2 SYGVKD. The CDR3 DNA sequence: TGTGCCATCGGAGTGACTCTCTCACACTCCTACGAGCAGTACTTC. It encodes CAIGVTLSHSYEQYF.

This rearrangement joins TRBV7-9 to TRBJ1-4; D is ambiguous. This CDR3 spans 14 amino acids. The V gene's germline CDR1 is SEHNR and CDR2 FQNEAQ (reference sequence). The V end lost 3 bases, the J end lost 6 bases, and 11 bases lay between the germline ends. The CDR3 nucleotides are TGTGCCAGCAGCTTGGTTTTTCGAGATGAAAAACTGTTTTTT. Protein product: CASSLVFRDEKLFF.

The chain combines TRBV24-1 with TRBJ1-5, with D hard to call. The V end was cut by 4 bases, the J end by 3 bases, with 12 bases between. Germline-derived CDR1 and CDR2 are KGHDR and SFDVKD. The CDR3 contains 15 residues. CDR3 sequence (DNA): TGTGCCACCAGTGACTCCGGGAATCTCAATCAGCCCCAGCATTTT. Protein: CATSDSGNLNQPQHF.

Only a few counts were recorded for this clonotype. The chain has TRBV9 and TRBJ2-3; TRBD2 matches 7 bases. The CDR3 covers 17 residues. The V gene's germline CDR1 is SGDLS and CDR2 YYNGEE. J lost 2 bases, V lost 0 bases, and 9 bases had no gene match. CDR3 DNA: TGTGCCAGCAGCGTAGAGTCTAGCGGAGTTCTCACAGATACGCAGTATTTT. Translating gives CASSVESSGVLTDTQYF.

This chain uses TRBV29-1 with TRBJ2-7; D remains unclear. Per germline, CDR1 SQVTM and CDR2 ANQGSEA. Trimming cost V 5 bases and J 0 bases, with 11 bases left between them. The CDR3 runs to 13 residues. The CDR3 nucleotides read TGCAGCGTTAGGGCAGCAAGCTCCTACGAGCAGTACTTC. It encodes CSVRAASSYEQYF.

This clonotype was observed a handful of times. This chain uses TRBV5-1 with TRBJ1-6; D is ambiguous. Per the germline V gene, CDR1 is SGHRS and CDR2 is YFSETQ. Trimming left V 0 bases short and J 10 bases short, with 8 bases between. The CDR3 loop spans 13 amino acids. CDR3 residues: CASSLEERSPLHF. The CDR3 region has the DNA TGCGCCAGCAGCTTGGAGGAACGGTCACCCCTCCACTTT.

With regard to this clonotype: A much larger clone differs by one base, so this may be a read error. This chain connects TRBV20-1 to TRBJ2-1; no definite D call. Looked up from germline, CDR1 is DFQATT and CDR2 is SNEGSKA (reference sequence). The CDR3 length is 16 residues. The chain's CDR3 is CSARRAIQSSCNEQFF. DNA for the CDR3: TGCAGTGCTCGCCGCGCCATCCAGAGCTCCTGCAATGAGCAGTTCTTC.

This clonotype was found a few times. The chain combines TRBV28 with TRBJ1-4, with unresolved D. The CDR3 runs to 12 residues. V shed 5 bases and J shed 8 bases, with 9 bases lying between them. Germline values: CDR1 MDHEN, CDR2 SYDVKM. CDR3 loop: CASSPGGEKLFF. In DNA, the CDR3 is TGTGCCAGCAGTCCAGGAGGCGAAAAACTGTTTTTT.

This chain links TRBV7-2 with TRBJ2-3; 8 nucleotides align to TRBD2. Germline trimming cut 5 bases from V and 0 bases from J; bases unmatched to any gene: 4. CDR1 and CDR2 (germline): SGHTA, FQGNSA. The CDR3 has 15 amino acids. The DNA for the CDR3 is TGTGCCAGCAGCAAGACTAGCGTCAGCACAGATACGCAGTATTTT. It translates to CASSKTSVSTDTQYF.

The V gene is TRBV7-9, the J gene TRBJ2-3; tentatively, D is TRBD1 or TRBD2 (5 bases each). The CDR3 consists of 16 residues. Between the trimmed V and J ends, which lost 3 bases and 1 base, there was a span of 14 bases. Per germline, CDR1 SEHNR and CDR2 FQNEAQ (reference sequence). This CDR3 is CASSLVGPRGTDTQYF. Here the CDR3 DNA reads TGTGCCAGCAGCTTGGTGGGACCCCGGGGCACAGATACGCAGTATTTT.

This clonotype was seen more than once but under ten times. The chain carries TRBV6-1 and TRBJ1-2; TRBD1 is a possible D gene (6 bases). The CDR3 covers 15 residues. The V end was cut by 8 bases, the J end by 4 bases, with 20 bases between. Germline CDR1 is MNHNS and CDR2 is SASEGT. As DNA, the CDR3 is TGTGCCAGCGGCCCGACGGGGGGCTTAGGCTATGGCTACACCTTC. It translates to CASGPTGGLGYGYTF.

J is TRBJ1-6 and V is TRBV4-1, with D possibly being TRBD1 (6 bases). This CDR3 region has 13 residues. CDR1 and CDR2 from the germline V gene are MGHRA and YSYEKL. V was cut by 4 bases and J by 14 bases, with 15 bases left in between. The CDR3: CASSRSRGWALHF. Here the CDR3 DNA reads TGCGCCAGCAGCCGGTCCAGGGGTTGGGCCCTCCACTTT.

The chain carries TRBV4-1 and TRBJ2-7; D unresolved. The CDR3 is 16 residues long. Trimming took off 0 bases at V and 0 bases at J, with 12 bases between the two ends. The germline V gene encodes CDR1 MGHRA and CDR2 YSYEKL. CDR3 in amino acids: CASSQDRVLSSYEQYF. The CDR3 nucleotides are TGCGCCAGCAGCCAAGATCGGGTTCTAAGCTCCTACGAGCAGTACTTC.

The CDR3 protein is CASSALLGLGTDTQYF. The CDR3 DNA follows: TGTGCCAGCAGTGCCCTCCTGGGACTTGGTACAGATACGCAGTATTTT. J is TRBJ2-3 and V is TRBV27; D may be TRBD2 (6 bases). The CDR3 is 16 residues long. Trimming left V 5 bases short and J 3 bases short, with 18 bases between. The germline V gene encodes CDR1 MNHEY and CDR2 SMNVEV (reference sequence).